What follows is one T cell receptor beta chain and its context. In the original workflow: Amplification with reference gene primers provided the estimates of nucleated cell counts. TCRdb's copy holds only in-frame clones and misses some; the assay was immunoSEQ multiplex PCR. The DNA was the basis for D and trimming; V, J and clone size are from that table. The data show about 87,000 clones, roughly four fifths seen once. These data are taken from a study of blood T cell repertoires in COVID-19. In germline, CDR1 is SNHLY, CDR2 FYNNEI. Trimming removed 5 bases from V and 6 bases from J; junction bases left unmatched: 6. CDR3 length: 13 amino acids.

The sample consisted of peripheral blood. This rearrangement joins TRBV2 to TRBJ2-7; 8 nucleotides agree with TRBD1. This sequence originates from an older woman with acute or convalescent COVID-19. The CDR3 DNA follows: TGTGCCAGCAGTTCTCCAACAGGGGGCGAGCAGTACTTC. It specifies CASSSPTGGEQYF.